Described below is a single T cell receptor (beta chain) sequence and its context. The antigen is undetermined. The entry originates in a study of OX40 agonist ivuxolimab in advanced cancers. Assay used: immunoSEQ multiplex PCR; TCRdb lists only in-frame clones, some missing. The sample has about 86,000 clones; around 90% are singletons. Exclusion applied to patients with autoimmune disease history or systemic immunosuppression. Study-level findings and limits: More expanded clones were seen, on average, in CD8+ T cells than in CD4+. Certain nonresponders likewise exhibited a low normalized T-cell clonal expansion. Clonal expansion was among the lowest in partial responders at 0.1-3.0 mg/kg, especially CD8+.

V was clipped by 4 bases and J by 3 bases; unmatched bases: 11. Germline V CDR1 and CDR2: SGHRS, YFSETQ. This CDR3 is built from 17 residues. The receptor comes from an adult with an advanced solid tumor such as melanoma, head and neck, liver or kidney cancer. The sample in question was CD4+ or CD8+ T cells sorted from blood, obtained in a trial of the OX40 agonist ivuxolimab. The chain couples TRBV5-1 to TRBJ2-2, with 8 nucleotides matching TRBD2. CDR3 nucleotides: TGCGCCAGCAGCCTGGTACACAGCGGGAGCGACACCGGGGAGCTGTTTTTT. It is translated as CASSLVHSGSDTGELFF.